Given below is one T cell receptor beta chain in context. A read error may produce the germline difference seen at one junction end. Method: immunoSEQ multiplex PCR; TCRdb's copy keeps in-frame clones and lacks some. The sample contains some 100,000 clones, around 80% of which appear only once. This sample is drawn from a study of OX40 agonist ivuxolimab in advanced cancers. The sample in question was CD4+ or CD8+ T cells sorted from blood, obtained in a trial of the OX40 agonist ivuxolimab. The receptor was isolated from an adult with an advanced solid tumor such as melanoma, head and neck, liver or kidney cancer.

As DNA, the CDR3 is TGTGCCAGCAGCTTCCGGGACAGGGGGGACCTAAGGTTC. Protein product: CASSFRDRGDLRF. The chain carries TRBV5-6 and TRBJ2-4, with 11 positions matching TRBD1. The CDR3 runs to 13 residues. Germline V CDR1 and CDR2: SGHDT, YYEEEE.